Below are 27 T cell receptor beta chains sequenced from a single sample in a study of blood T cell repertoires in COVID-19. The data were produced by immunoSEQ multiplex PCR, yet TCRdb's version contains in-frame clones alone and is incomplete. The repertoire consists of fewer than 200,000 clones, with roughly 85% occurring once and the leading ten covering about a fifth. The sample taken for sequencing was peripheral blood. The receptors stem from a man in his sixties with active or convalescent COVID-19.

This clone occurred a few times. The rearrangement links TRBV10-3 to TRBJ2-1, with 7 nucleotides matching TRBD1. This CDR3 has 13 amino acids. The germline V gene encodes CDR1 ENHRY and CDR2 SYGVKD. The V segment lost 6 bases and the J segment 7 bases; nucleotides outside the gene matches: 6. The CDR3 is CAIRTGTENEQFF. The CDR3 DNA reads TGTGCCATCAGAACCGGGACAGAGAATGAGCAGTTCTTC.

The chain combines TRBV7-9 with TRBJ1-3; unclear D gene. Deletions cut 4 bases from V and 6 bases from J, with 13 bases between. The CDR3 has 14 residues. CDR1 and CDR2 (germline): SEHNR, FQNEAQ (reference sequence). The CDR3 sequence is CASSSQVIVNTIYF. As DNA, the CDR3 is TGTGCCAGCAGCTCCCAGGTTATTGTAAACACCATATATTTT.

V and J are TRBV9 and TRBJ1-3; 8 bases align to TRBD1. The CDR3 is made up of 14 amino acids. V lost 4 bases to trimming and J lost 4 bases; unmatched junction nucleotides: 4. Per germline, CDR1 SGDLS and CDR2 YYNGEE. The CDR3 DNA sequence: TGTGCCAGCAGCCCTGGGGACAGGGGAAACACCATATATTTT. The encoded protein is CASSPGDRGNTIYF.

V gene TRBV15 combines with J gene TRBJ1-4; D remains ambiguous. Germline CDR1 is LNHNV and CDR2 is YYDKDF (reference sequence). Trimming removed 0 bases from V and 6 bases from J, with 14 bases in between. CDR3 length: 16 amino acids. CDR3 nucleotide sequence: TGTGCCACCAGCAGAGATCAGAAGGGAGGTGATGAAAAACTGTTTTTT. Amino acid sequence: CATSRDQKGGDEKLFF.

The V call is TRBV14, the J call TRBJ2-1, with 12 bases identical to TRBD2. The J segment lost 10 bases and the V segment lost 3 bases, leaving 4 bases of the junction unmatched. CDR1 is SGHDN, CDR2 FVKESK, per germline. This CDR3 spans 14 amino acids. The CDR3 sequence is CASSHRLAGVEQFF. The DNA of the CDR3 is TGTGCCAGCAGCCACCGACTAGCGGGGGTGGAGCAGTTCTTC.

The chain links TRBV6-5 to TRBJ1-1; 7 positions match TRBD1. Germline assignment: CDR1 MNHEY and CDR2 SVGAGI. The CDR3 is 14 amino acids. With V trimmed by 6 bases and J by 5 bases, 9 bases remained unmatched. The CDR3 nucleotides are TGTGCCAGCAGGGGACAGTCGGGTCGTACTGAAGCTTTCTTT. Its protein is CASRGQSGRTEAFF.

This chain joins TRBV5-1 and TRBJ2-5; TRBD2 matches 13 bases. Germline V lookup: CDR1 SGHRS, CDR2 YFSETQ. Germline trimming cut 4 bases from V and 1 base from J; bases unmatched to any gene: 4. The CDR3 contains 16 residues. The CDR3 loop is CASSPGTSGVQETQYF. DNA of the CDR3: TGCGCCAGCAGCCCCGGGACTAGCGGGGTCCAAGAGACCCAGTACTTC.

V is TRBV18 and J is TRBJ1-6; no firm D call. The CDR3 spans 15 residues. V lost 5 bases and J lost 5, with 13 bases in between. CDR1 is KGHSH and CDR2 is LQKENI in the germline V gene. CDR3 nucleotide sequence: TGTGCCAGCTCAGCGTCCGTTAGAGATAATTCACCCCTCCACTTT. The encoded protein is CASSASVRDNSPLHF.

In this sample, this clone turned up a few times. The chain employs TRBV5-4 and TRBJ2-3; TRBD2 agrees at 12 bases. CDR3 size: 16 residues. Trimming cost V 3 bases and J 5 bases; bases outside gene matches: 7. CDR1 and CDR2 from the germline V gene are SGHNT and YYREEE (reference sequence). CDR3 nucleotide sequence: TGTGCCAGCAGCTCGACTAGCGGGGGAGCAAGAGATACGCAGTATTTT. Its protein is CASSSTSGGARDTQYF.

This clone was counted once. The chain links TRBV6-5 to TRBJ2-2, with 9 bases matching TRBD1. The V gene end was trimmed by 6 bases and the J gene end by 6 bases; junction bases not matched to a gene: 5. CDR3 length: 14 amino acids. The germline CDR1 and CDR2 sequences are MNHEY and SVGAGI. CDR3: CASRRQGDAGELFF. CDR3 nucleotide sequence: TGTGCCAGCAGAAGACAGGGGGACGCCGGGGAGCTGTTTTTT.

The V and J genes are TRBV5-1 and TRBJ2-1, with 9 bases fitting TRBD2. Losses at the gene ends were 4 bases for V and 7 bases for J; bases not matched to a gene: 3. Germline lookup yields CDR1 SGHRS and CDR2 YFSETQ. The CDR3 is made up of 13 amino acids. This CDR3 reads CASSGLAGNEQFF. The CDR3 DNA sequence: TGCGCCAGCAGCGGGCTAGCGGGGAATGAGCAGTTCTTC.

This chain links TRBV4-1 with TRBJ1-5; D perhaps matches TRBD1 (5 bases). V dropped 0 bases and J dropped 6 bases, with 12 bases sitting between them. There are 15 residues in the CDR3. The germline V gene has CDR1 MGHRA and CDR2 YSYEKL. The CDR3 loop is CASSQEGGVGQPQHF. Written as DNA, the CDR3 is TGCGCCAGCAGCCAAGAAGGAGGGGTGGGTCAGCCCCAGCATTTT.

This chain links TRBV4-1 with TRBJ1-2; 7 bases agree with TRBD1. The CDR3 totals 14 residues. Germline lookup yields CDR1 MGHRA and CDR2 YSYEKL. The ends lost 4 bases at V and 4 bases at J; junction bases unmatched: 6. CDR3 loop: CASSPMGQRYGYTF. CDR3 DNA: TGCGCCAGCAGCCCGATGGGACAGCGCTATGGCTACACCTTC.

This clone was observed a single time. The V gene is TRBV6-5, the J gene TRBJ1-2; the match to TRBD1 covers 10 bases. CDR1 MNHEY and CDR2 SVGAGI come from the germline V gene. The CDR3 is made up of 14 amino acids. The V gene end was trimmed by 2 bases and the J gene end by 7 bases; junction bases not matched to a gene: 4. In nucleotides, the CDR3 is TGTGCCAGCAGTTACACGACAGGGGGCGGTGGCTACACCTTC. The encoded protein is CASSYTTGGGGYTF.

The chain recombines TRBV5-5 with TRBJ2-7; perhaps TRBD1 as D (6 bases). The V end was cut by 2 bases, the J end by 2 bases, with 17 bases between. Germline CDR1 is SGHKS and CDR2 is YYEKEE (reference sequence). This CDR3 comprises 16 residues. The CDR3 protein is CASSFSFGTSTYEQYF. In nucleotides, the CDR3 is TGTGCCAGCAGCTTCTCGTTCGGGACATCCACCTACGAGCAGTACTTC.

The rearrangement links TRBV21-1 to TRBJ2-2; TRBD2 reflects the table's D call only, with no check against the DNA. TRBV21-1 is recorded as a pseudogene. The CDR3 totals 16 residues. The CDR3 here is CASSKSGWFYTGELFF. Here the CDR3 DNA reads TGTGCCAGCAGCAAGTCGGGTTGGTTTTACACCGGGGAGCTGTTTTTT.

V usage is TRBV2 and J usage is TRBJ1-1; no definite D call. The CDR3 extends over 12 amino acids. Per germline, CDR1 SNHLY and CDR2 FYNNEI. The ends were cut back, 2 bases at V and 1 base at J, with 2 bases in the middle. CDR3 sequence reads: CASSEQNTEAFF. The CDR3 DNA reads TGTGCCAGCAGTGAACAGAACACTGAAGCTTTCTTT.

Only one count was recorded for this clone. The rearrangement links TRBV2 to TRBJ1-3, with a weak D call TRBD1 (6 bases). Germline CDR1 is SNHLY and CDR2 is FYNNEI. Trimming removed 2 bases at V and 4 bases at J, with 12 bases between. The CDR3 covers 15 residues. CDR3 in DNA: TGTGCCAGCAGTGAACAGGGGATACCAGGAAACACCATATATTTT. Its translation is CASSEQGIPGNTIYF.

J is TRBJ1-1 and V is TRBV11-3, with TRBD1 matching over 9 bases. The CDR3 runs to 17 residues. Germline values: CDR1 SGHNT, CDR2 YENEEA. V was pared by 2 bases and J by 11 bases, with 18 bases of the junction left unmatched. The CDR3 nucleotides read TGTGCCAGCAGCTTACCCCCCCGGGACAGGGACCACCGTGGGGCTTTCTTT. Protein product: CASSLPPRDRDHRGAFF.

V is TRBV11-3 and J is TRBJ2-5; maybe TRBD1 (5 bases). The CDR3 is 13 residues long. V lost 3 bases and J lost 5, with 10 bases in between. CDR1 and CDR2 from the germline V gene are SGHNT and YENEEA. The CDR3 sequence: CASSFGQGETQYF. The CDR3, as DNA: TGTGCCAGCAGCTTCGGCCAGGGTGAGACCCAGTACTTC. Complete variable domain (other parts from reference TRBV11-3 and TRBJ2-5): EAGVVQSPRYKIIEKKQPVAFWCNPISGHNTLYWYLQNLGQGPELLIRYENEEAVDDSQLPKDRFSAERLKGVDSTLKIQPAELGDSAVYLCASSFGQGETQYFGPGTRLLVL.

The chain recombines TRBV5-4 with TRBJ1-4; TRBD1 matches 10 bases. The J segment lost 6 bases and the V segment lost 0 bases, leaving 2 bases of the junction unmatched. The CDR3 totals 15 residues. In germline, CDR1 is SGHNT, CDR2 YYREEE (reference sequence). Here the CDR3 DNA reads TGTGCCAGCAGCTTGGCCGGGACAGGGGATGAAAAACTGTTTTTT. Translation: CASSLAGTGDEKLFF. The full variable domain, with the rest looked up from reference TRBV5-4 and TRBJ1-4, is ETGVTQSPTHLIKTRGQQVTLRCSSQSGHNTVSWYQQALGQGPQFIFQYYREEENGRGNFPPRFSGLQFPNYSSELNVNALELDDSALYLCASSLAGTGDEKLFFGSGTQLSVL.

This chain uses TRBV18 with TRBJ2-7, with D tentatively TRBD2 (6 bases). Trimming took off 3 bases at V and 3 bases at J, with 12 bases between the two ends. CDR1 KGHSH and CDR2 LQKENI come from the germline V gene. CDR3 size: 14 residues. The CDR3 DNA follows: TGTGCCAGCTCACCCCCACTCGGGGGCTACGAGCAGTACTTC. It codes for CASSPPLGGYEQYF.

This sequence joins TRBV30 and TRBJ1-2; possible D gene TRBD1, 6 bases. The CDR3 covers 14 residues. The ends were cut back, 2 bases at V and 8 bases at J, with 18 bases in the middle. Germline V gene data show CDR1 as GTSNPN and CDR2 as SVGIG (reference sequence). The CDR3 nucleotides are TGTGCCTGGAGTCACTCTCCCGGGACAAAAGGCTACACCTTC. Protein product: CAWSHSPGTKGYTF.

V gene TRBV12-3 or TRBV12-4 combines with J gene TRBJ1-1, with D possibly being TRBD1 (5 bases). The CDR3 is 13 amino acids. V was cut by 4 bases and J by 6 bases, with 12 bases left in between. CDR3 DNA: TGTGCCAGCAGTTATCAGGGAAGGGCTGAAGCTTTCTTT. It specifies CASSYQGRAEAFF.

The chain couples TRBV6-5 to TRBJ2-3, with 13 bases matching TRBD2. From germline, CDR1 is MNHEY and CDR2 SVGAGI. This CDR3 spans 14 amino acids. The V gene end was trimmed by 8 bases and the J gene end by 5 bases; junction bases not matched to a gene: 4. The CDR3 loop reads CASGTSGVEDTQYF. The CDR3 DNA sequence: TGTGCCAGCGGGACTAGCGGGGTGGAAGATACGCAGTATTTT.

The chain uses TRBV5-1 and TRBJ2-5, with a tentative D call TRBD2 (5 bases). Trimming took off 0 bases at V and 1 base at J, with 10 bases between the two ends. The CDR3 is made up of 15 amino acids. Germline values: CDR1 SGHRS, CDR2 YFSETQ. CDR3 sequence (DNA): TGCGCCAGCAGCTTGGTTTGGCTAGCCCAAGAGACCCAGTACTTC. Translating it yields CASSLVWLAQETQYF.

This clone was seen a few times. The chain couples TRBV5-1 to TRBJ1-3; 8 nucleotides agree with TRBD1. CDR1 and CDR2 (germline): SGHRS, YFSETQ. Germline trimming cut 4 bases from V and 3 bases from J; bases unmatched to any gene: 6. The CDR3 is 15 residues long. Here the CDR3 reads CASSLRTGIGNTIYF. As DNA, the CDR3 is TGCGCCAGCAGCCTAAGGACAGGGATTGGAAACACCATATATTTT.